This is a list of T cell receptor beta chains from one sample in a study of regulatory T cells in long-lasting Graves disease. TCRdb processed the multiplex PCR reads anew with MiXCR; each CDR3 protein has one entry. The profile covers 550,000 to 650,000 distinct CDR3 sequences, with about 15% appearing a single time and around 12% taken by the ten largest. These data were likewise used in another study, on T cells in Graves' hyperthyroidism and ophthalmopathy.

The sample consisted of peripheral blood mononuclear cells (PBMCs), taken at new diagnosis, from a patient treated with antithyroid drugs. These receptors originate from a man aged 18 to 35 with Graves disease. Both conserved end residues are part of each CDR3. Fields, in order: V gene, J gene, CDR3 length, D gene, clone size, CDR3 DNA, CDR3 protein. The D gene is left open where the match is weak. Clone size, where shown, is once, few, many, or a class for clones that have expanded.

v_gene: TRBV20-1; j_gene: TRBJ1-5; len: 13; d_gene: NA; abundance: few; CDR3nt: TGCAGTGCTAGTGGACCTAGCAATCAGCCCCAGCATTTT; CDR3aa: CSASGPSNQPQHF
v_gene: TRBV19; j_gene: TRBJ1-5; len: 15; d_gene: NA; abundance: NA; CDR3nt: TGTGCCAGTAGGCGGGAGTCCCGAGGCAATCAGCCCCAGCATTTT; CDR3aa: CASRRESRGNQPQHF
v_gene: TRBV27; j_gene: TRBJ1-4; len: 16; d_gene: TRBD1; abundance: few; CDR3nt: TGTGCCAGCAGCCTCCTCGCGGGACAGGGTAATGAAAAACTGTTTTTT; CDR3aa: CASSLLAGQGNEKLFF
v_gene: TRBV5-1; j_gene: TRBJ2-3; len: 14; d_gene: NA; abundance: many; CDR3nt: TGCGCCAGCAGCTTGGAAGGTAACACAGATACGCAGTATTTT; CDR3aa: CASSLEGNTDTQYF
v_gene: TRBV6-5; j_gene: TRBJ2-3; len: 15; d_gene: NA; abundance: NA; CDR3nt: TGTGCCAGCAGTTACTCGCCCGGGGTCACAGATACGCAGTATTTT; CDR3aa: CASSYSPGVTDTQYF
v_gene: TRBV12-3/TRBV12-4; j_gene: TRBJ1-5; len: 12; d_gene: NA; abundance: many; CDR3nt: TGTGCCAGCAGTCTCCCTCTTCGGCCCCAGCATTTT; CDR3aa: CASSLPLRPQHF
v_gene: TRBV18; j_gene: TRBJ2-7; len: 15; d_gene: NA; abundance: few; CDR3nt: TGTGCCAGCTCACCACCCGCGAGGAGAGGTCACGAGCAGTACTTC; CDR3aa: CASSPPARRGHEQYF
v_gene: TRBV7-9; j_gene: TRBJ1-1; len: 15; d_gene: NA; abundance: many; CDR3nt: TGTGCCAGCAGCTTAGAGGGAGCGTTGGTCACTGAAGCTTTCTTT; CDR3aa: CASSLEGALVTEAFF
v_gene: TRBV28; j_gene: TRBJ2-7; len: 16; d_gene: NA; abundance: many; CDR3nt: TGTGCCAGCAGTTTAAGGCCCCTACTCACCAGCTACGAGCAGTACTTC; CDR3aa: CASSLRPLLTSYEQYF
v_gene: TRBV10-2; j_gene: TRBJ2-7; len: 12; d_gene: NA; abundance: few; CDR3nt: TGCGCCAGCGCCGGGACCACCTACGAGCAGTACTTC; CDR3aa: CASAGTTYEQYF
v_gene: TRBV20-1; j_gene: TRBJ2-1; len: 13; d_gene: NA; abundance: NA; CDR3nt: TGCAGTGCTAGGGACCCGGGGTGGGATGAGCAGTTCTTC; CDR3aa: CSARDPGWDEQFF
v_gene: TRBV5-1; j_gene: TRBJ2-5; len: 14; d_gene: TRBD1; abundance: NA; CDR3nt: TGCGCCAGCAGTGAGACAGGGACCAGGGAGACCCAGTACTTC; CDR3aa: CASSETGTRETQYF
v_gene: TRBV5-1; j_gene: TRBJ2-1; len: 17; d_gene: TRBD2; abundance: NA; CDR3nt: TGCGCCAGCAGCTTGCCCAAACTAGCGGGAGGGTACAATGAGCAGTTCTTC; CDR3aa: CASSLPKLAGGYNEQFF
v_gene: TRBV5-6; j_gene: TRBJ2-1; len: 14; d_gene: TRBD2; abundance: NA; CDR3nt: TGTGCCAGCAGCCCAGCGGGAGTGGAGAATGAGCAGTTCTTC; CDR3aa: CASSPAGVENEQFF
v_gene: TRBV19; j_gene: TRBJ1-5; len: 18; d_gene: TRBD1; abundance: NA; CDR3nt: TGTGCCAGTAGTATCTCCGGGACAGGGCATCATAGCAATCAGCCCCAGCATTTT; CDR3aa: CASSISGTGHHSNQPQHF
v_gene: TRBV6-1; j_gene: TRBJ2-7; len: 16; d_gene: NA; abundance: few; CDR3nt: TGTGCCAGCAGTCGCCATGCAGGGATACGCTCCTACGAGCAGTACTTC; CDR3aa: CASSRHAGIRSYEQYF
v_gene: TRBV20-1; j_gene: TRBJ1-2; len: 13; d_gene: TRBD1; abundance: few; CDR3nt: TGCAGTGCTTTCCAGGGGGCTCGATATGGCTACACCTTC; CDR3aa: CSAFQGARYGYTF
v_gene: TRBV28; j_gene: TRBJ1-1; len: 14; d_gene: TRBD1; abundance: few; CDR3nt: TGTGCCAGCAGTGCGGACAGGGAGCTCACTGAAGCTTTCTTT; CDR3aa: CASSADRELTEAFF
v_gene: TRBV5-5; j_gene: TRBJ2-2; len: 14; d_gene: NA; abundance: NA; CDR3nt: TGTGCCAGCCAGGGGGGGACTAGCACCGGGGAGCTGTTTTTT; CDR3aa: CASQGGTSTGELFF
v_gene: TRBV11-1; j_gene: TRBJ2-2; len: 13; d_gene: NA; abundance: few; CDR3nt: TGTGCCAGCAGCTTAAGGCCGTCCGGGGAGCTGTTTTTT; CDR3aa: CASSLRPSGELFF
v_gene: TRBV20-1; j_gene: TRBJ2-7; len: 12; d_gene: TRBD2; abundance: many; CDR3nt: TGCAGTGCTCCCGCAGCGGGACACGAGCAGTACTTC; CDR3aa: CSAPAAGHEQYF
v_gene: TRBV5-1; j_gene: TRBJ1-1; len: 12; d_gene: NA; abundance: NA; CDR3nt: TGCGCCAGCATAGGGGAGGACACTGAAGCTTTCTTT; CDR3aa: CASIGEDTEAFF
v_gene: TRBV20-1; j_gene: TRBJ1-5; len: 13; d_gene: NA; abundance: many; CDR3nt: TGCAGTGCTAGAGGGAGTGGGGATCAGCCCCAGCATTTT; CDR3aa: CSARGSGDQPQHF
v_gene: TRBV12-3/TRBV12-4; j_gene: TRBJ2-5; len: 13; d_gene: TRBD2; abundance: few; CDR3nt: TGTGCCAGCAGTGGGGGGGATGCCGGGGCCCAGTACTTC; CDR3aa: CASSGGDAGAQYF
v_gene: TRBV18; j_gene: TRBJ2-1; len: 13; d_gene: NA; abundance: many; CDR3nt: TGTGCCAGCTCAACAGAACAGGGTACTGAGCAGTTCTTC; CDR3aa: CASSTEQGTEQFF